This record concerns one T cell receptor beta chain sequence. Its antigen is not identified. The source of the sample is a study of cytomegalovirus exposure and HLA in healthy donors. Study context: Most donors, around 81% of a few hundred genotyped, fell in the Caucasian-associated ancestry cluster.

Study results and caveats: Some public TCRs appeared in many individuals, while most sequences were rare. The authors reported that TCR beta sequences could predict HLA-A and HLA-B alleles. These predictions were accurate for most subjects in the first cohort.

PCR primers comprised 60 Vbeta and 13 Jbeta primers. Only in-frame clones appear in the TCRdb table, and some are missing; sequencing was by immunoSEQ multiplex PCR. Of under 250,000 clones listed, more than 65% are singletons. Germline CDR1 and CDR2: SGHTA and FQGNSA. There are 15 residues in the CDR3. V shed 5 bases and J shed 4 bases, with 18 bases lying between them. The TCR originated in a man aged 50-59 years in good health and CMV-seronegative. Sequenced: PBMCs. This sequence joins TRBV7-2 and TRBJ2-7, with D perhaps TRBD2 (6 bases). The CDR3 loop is CASSPPRAGTYEQYF. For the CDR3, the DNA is TGTGCCAGCAGCCCCCCGCGGGCGGGAACTTACGAGCAGTACTTC.